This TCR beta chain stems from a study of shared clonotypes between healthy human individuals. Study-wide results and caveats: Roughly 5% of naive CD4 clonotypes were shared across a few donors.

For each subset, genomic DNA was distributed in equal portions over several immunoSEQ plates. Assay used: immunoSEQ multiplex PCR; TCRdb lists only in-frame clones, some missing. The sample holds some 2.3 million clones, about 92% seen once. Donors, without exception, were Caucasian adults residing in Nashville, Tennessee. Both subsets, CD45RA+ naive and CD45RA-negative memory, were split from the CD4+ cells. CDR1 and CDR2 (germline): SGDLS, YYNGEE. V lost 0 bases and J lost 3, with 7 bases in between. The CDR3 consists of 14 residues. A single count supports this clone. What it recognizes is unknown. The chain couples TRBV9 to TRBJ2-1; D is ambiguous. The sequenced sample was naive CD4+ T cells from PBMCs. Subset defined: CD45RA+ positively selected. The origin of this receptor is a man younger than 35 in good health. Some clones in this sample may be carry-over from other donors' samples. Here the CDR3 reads CASSVAMNYNEQFF. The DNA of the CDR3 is TGTGCCAGCAGCGTAGCGATGAACTACAATGAGCAGTTCTTC.